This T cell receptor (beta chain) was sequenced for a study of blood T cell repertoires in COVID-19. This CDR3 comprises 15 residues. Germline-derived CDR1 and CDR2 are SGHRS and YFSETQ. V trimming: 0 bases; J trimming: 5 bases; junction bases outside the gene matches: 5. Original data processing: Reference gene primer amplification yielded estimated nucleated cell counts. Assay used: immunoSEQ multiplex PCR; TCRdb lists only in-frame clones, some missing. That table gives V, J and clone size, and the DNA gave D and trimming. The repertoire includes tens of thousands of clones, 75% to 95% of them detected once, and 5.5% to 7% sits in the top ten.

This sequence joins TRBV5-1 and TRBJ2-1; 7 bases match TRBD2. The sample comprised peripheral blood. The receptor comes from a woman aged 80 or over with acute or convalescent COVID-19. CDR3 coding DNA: TGCGCCAGCAGCTTGGTGCCAGGGAGGGACAATGAGCAGTTCTTC. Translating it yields CASSLVPGRDNEQFF.